This TCR beta chain was identified during a study of blood T cell repertoires in COVID-19. As for the study in general: PBMCs, B-cell-depleted T cells, or T cells were the source of the cDNA or gDNA that made up the material.

Here immunoSEQ multiplex PCR was the method, and the copy in TCRdb shows in-frame clones only, minus some. The sample consists of about 200,000 clones, about 86% of them appearing once. This CDR3 contains 15 residues. Germline V gives CDR1 SGHRS, CDR2 YFSETQ. Deletions cut 4 bases from V and 2 bases from J, with 16 bases between. The sequencing sample was made of peripheral blood. V and J are TRBV5-1 and TRBJ2-7, with a weak D call TRBD1 (5 bases). The sequence was collected from a woman aged 45-65 years with acute or convalescent COVID-19. CDR3 region: CASSRTQGLPYEQYF. For the CDR3, the DNA is TGCGCCAGCAGCCGAACCCAGGGTCTTCCCTACGAGCAGTACTTC.